This T cell receptor beta chain was identified in a study of blood T cells in healthy people across ages. The CDR3 runs to 15 residues. Germline assignment: CDR1 SGHRS and CDR2 YFSETQ. Trimming removed 5 bases from V and 4 bases from J; junction bases left unmatched: 8. With a J-beta primer mix and a sample-barcoded 5' primer, a second PCR ran about 7 to 12 cycles. One entry per CDR3 protein, called by TCRdb with MiXCR from the 5' RACE reads. The sample shows 750,000 to 1,000,000 distinct CDR3 sequences, about 29% of them seen only once. The sample also formed part of further work on T cells of mothers and their children.

The V call is TRBV5-1, the J call TRBJ2-3; 9 bases fit TRBD2. Sequencing was carried out using blood. This TCR was recovered from a woman aged 40 to 50 in good health. This CDR3 reads CASRPAGGRADTQYF. The CDR3 coding sequence is TGCGCCAGCAGGCCCGCGGGGGGGCGGGCAGATACGCAGTATTTT.